This paragraph reports one T cell receptor beta chain. No antigen is known for it. Germline CDR1 is SEHNR and CDR2 is FQNEAQ (reference sequence). The ends were cut back, 6 bases at V and 3 bases at J, with 14 bases in the middle. The CDR3 spans 14 residues. Repertoires were generated with immunoSEQ multiplex PCR, while TCRdb's copy carries only in-frame clones and drops some. The data hold roughly 51,000 clones, with roughly 82% observed a single time. The entry originates in a study of a mutant IDH1 vaccine in newly diagnosed glioma. Study context: Patients in the study were vaccinated eight times, receiving shots in weeks 1, 3, 5, 7, 11, 15, 19 and 23. Commencement of vaccination occurred 4-6 weeks following radiotherapy alone, or concurrently with temozolomide cycles. Earlier treatment was radiotherapy, temozolomide, or both, with most getting both.

Time point denoted: week 5, during vaccination. Doses comprised 300 ug of mutant IDH1 20-mer peptide each, plus topical imiquimod. The sequence was collected from a woman between 18 and 30 years old with glioma. Some clones in this sample may be carry-over from other donors' samples. Sample: PBMCs, taken from a glioma patient whose treatment included an IDH1 peptide vaccine. The chain couples TRBV7-9 to TRBJ1-1; D perhaps matches TRBD1 (6 bases). CDR3 loop: CASRASGAYTEAFF. DNA of the CDR3: TGTGCCAGCAGGGCTTCAGGGGCCTACACTGAAGCTTTCTTT.